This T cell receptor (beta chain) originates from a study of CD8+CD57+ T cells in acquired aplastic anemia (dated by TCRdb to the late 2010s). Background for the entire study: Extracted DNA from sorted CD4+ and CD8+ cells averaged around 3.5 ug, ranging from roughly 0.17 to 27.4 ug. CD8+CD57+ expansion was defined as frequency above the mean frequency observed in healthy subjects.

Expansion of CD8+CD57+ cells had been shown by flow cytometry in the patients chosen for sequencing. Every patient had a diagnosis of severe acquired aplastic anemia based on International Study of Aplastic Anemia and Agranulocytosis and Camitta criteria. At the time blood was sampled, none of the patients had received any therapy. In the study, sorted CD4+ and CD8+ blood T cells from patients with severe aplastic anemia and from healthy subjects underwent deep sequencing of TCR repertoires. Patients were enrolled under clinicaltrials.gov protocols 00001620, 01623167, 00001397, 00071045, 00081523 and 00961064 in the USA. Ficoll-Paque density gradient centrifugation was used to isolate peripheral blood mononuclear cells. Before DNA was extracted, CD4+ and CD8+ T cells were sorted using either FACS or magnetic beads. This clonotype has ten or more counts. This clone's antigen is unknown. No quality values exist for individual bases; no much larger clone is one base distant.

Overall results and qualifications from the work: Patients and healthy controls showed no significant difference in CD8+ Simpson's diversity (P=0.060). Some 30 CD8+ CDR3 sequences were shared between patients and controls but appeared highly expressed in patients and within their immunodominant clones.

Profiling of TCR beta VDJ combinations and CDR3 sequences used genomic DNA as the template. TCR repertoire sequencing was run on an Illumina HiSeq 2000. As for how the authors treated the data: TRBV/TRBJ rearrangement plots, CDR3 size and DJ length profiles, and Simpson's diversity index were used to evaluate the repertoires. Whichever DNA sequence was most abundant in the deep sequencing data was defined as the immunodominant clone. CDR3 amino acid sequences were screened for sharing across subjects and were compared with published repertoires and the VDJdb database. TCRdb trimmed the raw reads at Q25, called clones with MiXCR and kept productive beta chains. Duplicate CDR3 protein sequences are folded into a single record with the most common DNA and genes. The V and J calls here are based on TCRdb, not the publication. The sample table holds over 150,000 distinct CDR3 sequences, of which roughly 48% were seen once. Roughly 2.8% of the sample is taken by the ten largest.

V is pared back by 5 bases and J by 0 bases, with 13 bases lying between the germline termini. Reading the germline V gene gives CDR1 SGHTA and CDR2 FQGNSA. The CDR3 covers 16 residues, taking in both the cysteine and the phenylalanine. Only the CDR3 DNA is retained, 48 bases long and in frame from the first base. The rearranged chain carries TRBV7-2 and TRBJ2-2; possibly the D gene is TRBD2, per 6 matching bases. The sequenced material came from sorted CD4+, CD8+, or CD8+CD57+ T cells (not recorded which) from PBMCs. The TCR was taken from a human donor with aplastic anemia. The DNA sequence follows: TGTGCCAGCAGCCGATTTAGCGGACCGAACACCGGGGAGCTGTTTTTT. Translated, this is CASSRFSGPNTGELFF.